This T cell receptor (beta chain) was observed in a study of T cells after yellow fever vaccination. The junction had 11 bases not matched to a gene; V was cut back by 8 bases and J by 4 bases. The CDR3 contains 16 residues. Germline CDR1 and CDR2: MNHEY and SVGAGI. This clonotype appeared many times. Antigen specificity is unknown. Production of TCR cDNA was by 5'RACE template switching, which also added a universal primer site and UMIs. MiXCR was run by TCRdb on the 5' RACE reads, yielding one entry per CDR3 protein. Seen here are some 560,000 distinct CDR3 sequences, roughly 17% observed once, and the top ten hold approximately 15%. Overall study findings and caveats: In post-booster samples, most primary-vaccination clones reappeared (96% CD4, around 87% CD8).

This chain links TRBV6-5 with TRBJ2-5, with 12 bases matching TRBD2. The source of this sequence is a man aged 18-30 years who received the YFV17D yellow fever vaccine. The starting material was PBMCs, obtained about 5 days after the first yellow fever vaccination. CDR3 sequence (DNA): TGTGCCAGCCCCCCTAGCGGGGGGGCGCAATCAGAGACCCAGTACTTC. This codes for CASPPSGGAQSETQYF.